These T cell receptor beta chains were read from a single sample in a study of T cells in Graves' hyperthyroidism and ophthalmopathy. TCRdb re-called the multiplex PCR reads with MiXCR, one entry per CDR3 protein. This sample carries some 210,000 distinct CDR3 sequences, about 15% of them seen once, and the ten largest clones take around 52%. Sequencing was carried out using blood. These TCRs come from a man over 45 with Graves' hyperthyroidism. Each CDR3 is given with its conserved first and last residue. Fields, in order: V gene, J gene, D gene, CDR3 protein. The D gene is left open where the match is weak.

TRBV5-1,TRBJ2-1,TRBD1,CASSSTGTGRNEQFF
TRBV20-1,TRBJ2-1,.,CSARSGLAGHEQFF
TRBV11-2,TRBJ2-7,TRBD2,CASSGAAGLTYEQYF
TRBV28,TRBJ1-2,.,CASSVGTVSYTF
TRBV7-2,TRBJ1-2,.,CASSLWGDGYTF
TRBV20-1,TRBJ2-5,.,CSAQGGGETQYF
TRBV11-1,TRBJ2-5,TRBD1,CASSFAGGLGETQYF
TRBV27,TRBJ2-7,.,CASSFGGLTAYEQYF
TRBV2,TRBJ1-4,.,CASRGDNEKLFF
TRBV14,TRBJ2-7,.,CASSQDFARYYEQYF
TRBV5-5,TRBJ2-3,.,CASSLSDPTDTQYF
TRBV5-1,TRBJ2-1,TRBD2,CASGGGGGNEQFF
TRBV6-1,TRBJ2-6,.,CASVAETFSGANVLTF
TRBV6-5,TRBJ2-7,TRBD2,CASSSSGLGYEQYF
TRBV30,TRBJ2-5,TRBD2,CAWSIQTSGQETQYF
TRBV28,TRBJ2-2,TRBD2,CASSPSGTPPRATGELFF
TRBV30,TRBJ1-5,TRBD1,CAWSATDRESQPQHF
TRBV7-2,TRBJ2-6,.,CASSLVGTGSGANVLTF
TRBV2,TRBJ2-1,TRBD2,CASNLGGRARGEQFF
TRBV7-2,TRBJ1-1,.,CASSFRQGNTEAFF
TRBV20-1,TRBJ1-3,.,CSAREGGSRNTIYF
TRBV2,TRBJ2-2,.,CASSQTLGRLANTGELFF
TRBV18,TRBJ2-3,.,CASSPAILDTQYF
TRBV28,TRBJ1-4,TRBD1,CASSSTGGREKLFF
TRBV5-4,TRBJ1-4,.,CASSPGDGFNEKLFF
TRBV10-3,TRBJ2-1,.,CAISEEGNNEQFF
TRBV20-1,TRBJ2-1,TRBD2,CSARVASGSYNEQFF
TRBV4-1,TRBJ1-2,.,CASSQEFEGGVFGYTF
TRBV12-3/TRBV12-4,TRBJ1-1,.,CASSLAWGDTEAFF
TRBV7-2,TRBJ2-2,.,CASSLSHPGELFF
TRBV4-2,TRBJ1-1,.,CASSQVEDTEAFF
TRBV4-2,TRBJ1-4,TRBD1,CASSPTGGEEKLFF
TRBV20-1,TRBJ2-7,.,CSARDRGTPTNEQYF
TRBV15,TRBJ1-1,.,CATSRDLIFGENTEAFF
TRBV20-1,TRBJ2-7,TRBD2,CSATDFGLAGNSYEQYF
TRBV7-6,TRBJ1-4,.,CASSLAVGSNEKLFF
TRBV4-1,TRBJ1-1,TRBD1,CASSQPTGRWTEAFF
TRBV6-2/TRBV6-3,TRBJ2-6,.,CATKRGRDGVESGANVLTF
TRBV2,TRBJ1-1,.,CASSRGGGVNTEAFF
TRBV7-3,TRBJ1-5,.,CASSLTQGQPQHF
TRBV7-9,TRBJ2-7,TRBD2,CASSLGLAGVNEQYF
TRBV6-2/TRBV6-3,TRBJ2-3,.,CASSSHTAGAQYF
TRBV28,TRBJ2-2,.,CASSSQGTGELFF
TRBV19,TRBJ2-1,.,CASSLSPRGYNEQFF
TRBV2,TRBJ2-3,.,CASSDGRQSLTDTQYF
TRBV15,TRBJ1-6,.,CATSRDLVSNSPLHF
TRBV7-2,TRBJ2-1,TRBD2,CASSLLAGHPYNEQFF
TRBV6-1,TRBJ1-2,.,CASLQGIDGYTF